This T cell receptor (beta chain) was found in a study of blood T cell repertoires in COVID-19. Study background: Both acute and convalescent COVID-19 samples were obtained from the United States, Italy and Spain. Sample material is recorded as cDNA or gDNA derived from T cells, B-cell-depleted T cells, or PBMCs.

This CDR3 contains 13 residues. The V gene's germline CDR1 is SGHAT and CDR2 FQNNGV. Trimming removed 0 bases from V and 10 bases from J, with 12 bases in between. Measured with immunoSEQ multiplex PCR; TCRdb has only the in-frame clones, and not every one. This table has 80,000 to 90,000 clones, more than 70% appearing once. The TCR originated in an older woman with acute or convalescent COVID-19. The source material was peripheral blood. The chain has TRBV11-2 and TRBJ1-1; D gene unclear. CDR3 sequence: CASSLDMAPGAFF. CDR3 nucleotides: TGTGCCAGCAGCTTAGATATGGCCCCGGGAGCTTTCTTT.